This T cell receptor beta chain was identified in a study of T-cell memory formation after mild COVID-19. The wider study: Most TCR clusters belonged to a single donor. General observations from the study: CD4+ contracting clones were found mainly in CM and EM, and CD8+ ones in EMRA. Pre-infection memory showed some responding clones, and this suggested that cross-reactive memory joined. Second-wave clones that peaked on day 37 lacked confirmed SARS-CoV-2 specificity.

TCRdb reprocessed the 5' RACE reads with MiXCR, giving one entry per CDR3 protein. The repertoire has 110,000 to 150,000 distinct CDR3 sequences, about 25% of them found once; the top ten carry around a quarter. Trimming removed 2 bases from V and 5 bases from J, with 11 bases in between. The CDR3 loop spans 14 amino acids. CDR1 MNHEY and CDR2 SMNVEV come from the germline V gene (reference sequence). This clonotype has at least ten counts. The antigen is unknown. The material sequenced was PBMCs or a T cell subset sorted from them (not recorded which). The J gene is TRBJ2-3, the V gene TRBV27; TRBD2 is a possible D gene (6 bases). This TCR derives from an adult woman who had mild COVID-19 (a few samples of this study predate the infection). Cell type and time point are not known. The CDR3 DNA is TGTGCCAGCAGTTTAACGGGAGTGTTAGATACGCAGTATTTT. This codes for CASSLTGVLDTQYF.